This T cell receptor (beta chain) was identified during a study of T cell responses to AZD1222 COVID-19 vaccine. Using immunoSEQ multiplex PCR, the repertoire was profiled, and TCRdb retains in-frame clones only, with some absent. The profile shows approximately 110,000 clones, roughly 90% of them singletons. CDR1 and CDR2 (germline): SGHRS, YFSETQ. CDR3 length equals 16 residues. V was pared by 0 bases and J by 0 bases, with 11 bases between. This sequence joins TRBV5-1 and TRBJ2-3; D remains unclear. The sample here was peripheral blood, taken on day 0 of AZD1222 vaccination. The source of this sequence is an adult in good health. DNA for the CDR3: TGCGCCAGCAGCTTGGCCGATTGGGGTAGCACAGATACGCAGTATTTT. This encodes CASSLADWGSTDTQYF.